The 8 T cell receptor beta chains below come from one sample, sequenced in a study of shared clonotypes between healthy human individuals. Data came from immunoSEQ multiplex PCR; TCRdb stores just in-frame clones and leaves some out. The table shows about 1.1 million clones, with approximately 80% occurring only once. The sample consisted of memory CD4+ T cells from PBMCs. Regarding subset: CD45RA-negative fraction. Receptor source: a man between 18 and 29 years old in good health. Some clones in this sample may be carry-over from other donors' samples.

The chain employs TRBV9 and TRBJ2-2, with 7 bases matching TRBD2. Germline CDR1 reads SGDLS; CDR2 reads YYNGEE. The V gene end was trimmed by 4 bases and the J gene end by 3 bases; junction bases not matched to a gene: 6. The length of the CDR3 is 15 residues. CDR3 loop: CASSPRAGDTGELFF. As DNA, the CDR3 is TGTGCCAGCAGCCCCCGTGCGGGGGACACCGGGGAGCTGTTTTTT.

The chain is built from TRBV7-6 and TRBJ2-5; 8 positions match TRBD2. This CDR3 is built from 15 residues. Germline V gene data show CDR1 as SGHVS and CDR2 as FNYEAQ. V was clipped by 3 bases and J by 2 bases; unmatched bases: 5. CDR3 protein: CASSFSGVKQETQYF. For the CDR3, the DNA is TGTGCCAGCAGCTTTAGCGGGGTGAAGCAAGAGACCCAGTACTTC.

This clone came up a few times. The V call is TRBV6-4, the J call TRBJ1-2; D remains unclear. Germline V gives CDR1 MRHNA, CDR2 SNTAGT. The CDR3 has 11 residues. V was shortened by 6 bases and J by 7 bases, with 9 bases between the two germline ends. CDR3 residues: CASRGIGGYTF. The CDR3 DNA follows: TGTGCCAGCAGGGGGATCGGTGGCTACACCTTC.

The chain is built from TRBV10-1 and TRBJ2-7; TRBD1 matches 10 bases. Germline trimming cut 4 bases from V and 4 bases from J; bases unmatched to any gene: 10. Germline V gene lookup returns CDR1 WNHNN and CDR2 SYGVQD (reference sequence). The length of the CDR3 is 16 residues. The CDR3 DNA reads TGCGCCAGCAGTGGATACAAGGGACAGGGGATATACGAGCAGTACTTC. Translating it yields CASSGYKGQGIYEQYF.

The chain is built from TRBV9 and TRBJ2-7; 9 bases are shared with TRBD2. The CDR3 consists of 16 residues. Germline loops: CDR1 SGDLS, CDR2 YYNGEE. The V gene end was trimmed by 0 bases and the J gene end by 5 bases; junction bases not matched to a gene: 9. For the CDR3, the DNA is TGTGCCAGCAGCGTAGGTCTTAGCGGGAGTCCCCACGAGCAGTACTTC. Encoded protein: CASSVGLSGSPHEQYF.

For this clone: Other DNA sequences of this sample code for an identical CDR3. The chain's CDR3 is CASSPGDGYTF. The CDR3 region has the DNA TGTGCCAGCAGTCCAGGGGATGGCTACACCTTC. The chain combines TRBV28 with TRBJ1-2; maybe TRBD1 (6 bases). Germline-derived CDR1 and CDR2 are MDHEN and SYDVKM. There are 11 residues in the CDR3. V lost 5 bases, J lost 6 bases, and 7 bases lay in between.

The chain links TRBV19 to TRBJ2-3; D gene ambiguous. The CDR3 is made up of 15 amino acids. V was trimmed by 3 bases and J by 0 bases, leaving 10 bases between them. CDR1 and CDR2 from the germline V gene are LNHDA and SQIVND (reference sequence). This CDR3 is CASSMWAGSTDTQYF. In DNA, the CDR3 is TGTGCCAGTAGTATGTGGGCAGGAAGCACAGATACGCAGTATTTT.

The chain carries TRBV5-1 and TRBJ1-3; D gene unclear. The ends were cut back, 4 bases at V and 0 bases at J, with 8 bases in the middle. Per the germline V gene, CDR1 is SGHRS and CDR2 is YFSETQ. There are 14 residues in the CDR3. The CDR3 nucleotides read TGCGCCAGCAGCAACACAATCTCTGGAAACACCATATATTTT. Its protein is CASSNTISGNTIYF.